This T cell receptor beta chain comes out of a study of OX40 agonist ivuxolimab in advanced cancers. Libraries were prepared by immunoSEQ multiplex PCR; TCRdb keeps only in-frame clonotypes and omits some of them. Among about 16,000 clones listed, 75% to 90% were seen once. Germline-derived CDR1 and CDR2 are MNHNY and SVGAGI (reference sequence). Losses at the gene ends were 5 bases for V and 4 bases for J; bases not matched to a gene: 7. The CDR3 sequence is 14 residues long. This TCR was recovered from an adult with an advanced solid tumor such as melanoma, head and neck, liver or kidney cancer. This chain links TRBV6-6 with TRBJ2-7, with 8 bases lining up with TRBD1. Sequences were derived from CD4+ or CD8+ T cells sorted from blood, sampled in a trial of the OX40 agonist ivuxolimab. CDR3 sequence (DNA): TGTGCCAGCAGTACCAGGGGGCGCGTATACGAGCAGTACTTC. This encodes CASSTRGRVYEQYF.